This T cell receptor beta chain was captured by sequencing in a study of blood T cell repertoires in COVID-19. Assay: immunoSEQ multiplex PCR; the TCRdb copy retains only in-frame clones and omits some. Among about 190,000 clones, 70% to 90% were seen once, and the ten largest hold 5% to 8%. Germline V lookup: CDR1 LGHDT, CDR2 YNNKEL (reference sequence). The ends were cut back, 4 bases at V and 0 bases at J, with 10 bases in the middle. This CDR3 spans 15 amino acids. Sequencing input: peripheral blood. The TCR originated in a middle-aged woman who had recovered from COVID-19. This chain uses TRBV3-1 (or the pseudogene TRBV3-2) with TRBJ1-5, with TRBD1 as a possible D gene (5 bases). CDR3 bases: TGTGCCAGCAGCCCCAGGGCGTATAGCAATCAGCCCCAGCATTTT. It translates to CASSPRAYSNQPQHF.